This TCR beta chain is from a study of shared clonotypes between healthy human individuals. The CDR3 is 20 amino acids. V dropped 3 bases and J dropped 1; count of bases not matched to a gene: 15. The V gene's germline CDR1 is SGHVS and CDR2 FQNEAQ. The repertoire was sequenced with immunoSEQ multiplex PCR; TCRdb's copy has only in-frame clones and lacks some. The data contain approximately 640,000 clones, roughly 88% of them singletons. This TCR was sampled from a man aged 18-30 years in good health. Some clones in this sample may be carry-over from other donors' samples. The chain links TRBV7-8 to TRBJ2-1; 10 bases line up with TRBD2. Sample: memory CD8+ T cells from PBMCs. Documented subset: CD45RO+ cells pooled with CCR7-negative TemRA cells. This CDR3 is CASSFLRTSGIKRSYNEQFF. As DNA, the CDR3 is TGTGCCAGCAGCTTCTTGAGAACTAGCGGGATAAAACGATCCTACAATGAGCAGTTCTTC.